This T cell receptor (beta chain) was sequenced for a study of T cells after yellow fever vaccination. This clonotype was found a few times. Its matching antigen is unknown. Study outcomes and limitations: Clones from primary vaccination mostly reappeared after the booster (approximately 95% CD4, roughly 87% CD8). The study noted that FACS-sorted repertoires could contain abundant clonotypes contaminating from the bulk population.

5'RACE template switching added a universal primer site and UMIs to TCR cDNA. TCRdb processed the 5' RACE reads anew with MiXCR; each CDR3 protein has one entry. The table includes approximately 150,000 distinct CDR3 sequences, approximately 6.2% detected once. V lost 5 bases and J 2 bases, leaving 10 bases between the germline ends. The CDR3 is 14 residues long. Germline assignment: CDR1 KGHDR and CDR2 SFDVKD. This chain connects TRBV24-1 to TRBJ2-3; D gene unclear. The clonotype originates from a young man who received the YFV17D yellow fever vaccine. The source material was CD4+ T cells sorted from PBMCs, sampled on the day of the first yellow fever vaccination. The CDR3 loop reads CATSAGHITDTQYF. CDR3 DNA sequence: TGTGCCACCAGTGCAGGCCATATCACAGATACGCAGTATTTT.